The following is a T cell receptor beta chain sequence with its context. Its antigen remains unknown. This sample is part of a study of cytomegalovirus exposure and HLA in healthy donors. The study, taken as a whole, reports: Both high specificity and high sensitivity reportedly marked the classifier's diagnosis of cytomegalovirus status.

Amplification used 60 Vbeta primers and 13 Jbeta primers. Some clones are missing from TCRdb's copy, which holds only in-frame ones; the method was immunoSEQ multiplex PCR. The sample's table shows some 40,000 clones. Germline V gene sequence: CDR1 SGHDT, CDR2 YYEEEE. This CDR3 spans 14 amino acids. V was cut by 0 bases and J by 2 bases, with 5 bases left in between. The V gene is TRBV5-6, the J gene TRBJ2-2; no firm D call. This TCR was sampled from a human donor in good health. The sequencing input was PBMCs. Here the CDR3 reads CASSLGSNTGELFF. CDR3 coding DNA: TGTGCCAGCAGCTTGGGTAGCAACACCGGGGAGCTGTTTTTT. Full variable domain (outside the CDR3, taken from reference TRBV5-6 and TRBJ2-2): DAGVTQSPTHLIKTRGQQVTLRCSPKSGHDTVSWYQQALGQGPQFIFQYYEEEERQRGNFPDRFSGHQFPNYSSELNVNALLLGDSALYLCASSLGSNTGELFFGEGSRLTVL.